This T cell receptor (beta chain) derives from a study of T-cell memory formation after mild COVID-19 (dated by TCRdb to the early 2020s). Looking at the study overall: TCR sequence clusters from the two donors were largely donor specific. The cohort comprised two young, previously healthy adult volunteers, one female and one male. In a couple of donors, T-cell clones that expanded and contracted after mild COVID-19 were followed by sequencing TCRalpha and TCRbeta repertoires longitudinally. Broader findings and caveats from the paper: SARS-CoV-2 specificity of the second-wave clones peaking on day 37 was not confirmed. Contracting CD4+ clones turned up mainly in the CM and EM memory subsets, whereas EMRA was where CD8+ clones were enriched. The detection of some responding clones in pre-infection memory suggests that pre-existing cross-reactive memory T cells joined the SARS-CoV-2 response. Balanced CD4/CD8 phenotypes were observed for clones contracting from day 15 to 85, whereas a bias towards CD4+ was observed for a second wave of clones expanding from day 15 to 37. The study included only a couple of mild cases, and larger cohorts that include severe cases with pre-infection samples were judged to be necessary.

The listed sequencing device is Illumina NovaSeq 6000. TCRalpha and TCRbeta cDNA libraries were constructed by 5'RACE with constant-segment primers, with sample barcodes and unique molecular identifiers being introduced. RNA was extracted from every sample with Trizol reagent. Library amplification was performed in two PCR steps, and a second sample barcode and Illumina TruSeq adapters were introduced in the second step. Sequencing of libraries was performed on an Illumina NovaSeq with 2 x 150 bp paired-end reads. Concerning the study's data processing: Reads were demultiplexed and collapsed into UMI-guided consensus sequences with migec v1.2.7. Using mixcr v2.1.11, the UMI consensuses were aligned to TRA and TRB V and J templates and assembled into clonotypes. Expanded or contracted clonotypes were those called significant by both edgeR and NoisET, with noise models trained on biological replicates. For edgeR calls, a false discovery rate-adjusted p below 0.01 and a log2 fold-change threshold of 1 were applied. As an exploratory analysis of dynamics, PCA with hierarchical clustering was applied to max-normalized trajectories of the 1000 most abundant clonotypes. Separately sequenced CD4+ and CD8+ repertoires were used to assign the CD4 or CD8 phenotype of responding clones. The public reads were run again by TCRdb, first through fastp at Q25 and then through MiXCR, and only productive beta chains were kept. Every entry covers one CDR3 protein and lists the most common genes and DNA from its rows. The V and J calls were not made by the authors but by TCRdb's processing. Recorded for this sample are under 250,000 distinct CDR3 sequences; around a tenth of them occurred a single time. The ten most abundant clones make up 20% to 25% of the sample.

On this clonotype itself: Its antigen is still unknown. No qualities accompany the bases; no much larger clone lies one base away.

CDR1 and CDR2 (SGHRS, YFSETQ) derive from the germline V gene. Inclusive of the bounding cysteine and phenylalanine, the CDR3 is 15 residues long. Only the CDR3 DNA is retained, 45 bases long and in frame from the first base. V was cut back by 1 base and J by 6 bases, leaving a gap of 16 bases between them. Ficoll-Paque density gradient centrifugation was used to isolate PBMCs. The sequence is built from TRBV5-1 and TRBJ1-2; too little of a D gene remains to name it. The receptor was isolated from a man younger than 30 who had mild COVID-19 (a few samples of this study predate the infection). The sample titles of this study are shuffled in the database, so cell type and time point are left out; the donor was told from shared clones. Sequencing used PBMCs or a T cell subset sorted from them (not recorded which). The DNA sequence reads TGCGCCAGCAGCTTGTATGGGTACGGTATCGATGGCTACACCTTC. This yields the protein CASSLYGYGIDGYTF.